The present T cell receptor beta chain was sequenced within a study of T cells in Graves' hyperthyroidism and ophthalmopathy. Looked up from germline, CDR1 is SGHNT and CDR2 is YYREEE (reference sequence). The trim removed 0 bases at V and 6 bases at J, leaving 6 bases unmatched. This CDR3 spans 14 amino acids. Based on clinical symptoms, serum thyroxine and TRAb, thyroid ultrasound and orbital computed tomography, diagnoses were reached. TCR beta CDR3 sequences were amplified from RNA transcripts. The HTBI primer set served for first-round RT-PCR of the TCR CDR3. TCRdb re-called the multiplex PCR reads through MiXCR, storing one row per CDR3 protein. The table includes 500,000 to 600,000 distinct CDR3 sequences, approximately 20% detected once. Of note for this clonotype: Its specificity is unknown.

General study results and limits: Peripheral blood also featured most of the thyroid clonotypes expanded above 0.001.

The rearrangement uses TRBV5-4 and TRBJ2-7; 7 bases agree with TRBD2. Sequencing was performed on blood. The clonotype was recovered from a man in his forties with Graves' ophthalmopathy. The CDR3 sequence is CASSLGAGVAEQYF. CDR3 in DNA: TGTGCCAGCAGCTTGGGGGCGGGAGTCGCCGAGCAGTACTTC.